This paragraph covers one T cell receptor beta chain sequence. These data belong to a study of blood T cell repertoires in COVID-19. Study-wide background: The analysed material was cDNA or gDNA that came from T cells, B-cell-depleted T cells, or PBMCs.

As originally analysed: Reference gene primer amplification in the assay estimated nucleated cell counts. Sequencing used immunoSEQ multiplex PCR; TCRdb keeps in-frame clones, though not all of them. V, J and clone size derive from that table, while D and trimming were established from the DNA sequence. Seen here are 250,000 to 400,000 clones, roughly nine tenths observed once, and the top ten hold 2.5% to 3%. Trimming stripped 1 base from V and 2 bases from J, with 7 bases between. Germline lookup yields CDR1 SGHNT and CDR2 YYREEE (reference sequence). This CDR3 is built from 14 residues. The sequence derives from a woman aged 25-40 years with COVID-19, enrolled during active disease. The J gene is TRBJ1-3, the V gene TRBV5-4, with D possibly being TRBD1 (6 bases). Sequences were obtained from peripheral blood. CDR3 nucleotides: TGTGCCAGCAGCTTGAAGGGGGCTGGAAACACCATATATTTT. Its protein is CASSLKGAGNTIYF.